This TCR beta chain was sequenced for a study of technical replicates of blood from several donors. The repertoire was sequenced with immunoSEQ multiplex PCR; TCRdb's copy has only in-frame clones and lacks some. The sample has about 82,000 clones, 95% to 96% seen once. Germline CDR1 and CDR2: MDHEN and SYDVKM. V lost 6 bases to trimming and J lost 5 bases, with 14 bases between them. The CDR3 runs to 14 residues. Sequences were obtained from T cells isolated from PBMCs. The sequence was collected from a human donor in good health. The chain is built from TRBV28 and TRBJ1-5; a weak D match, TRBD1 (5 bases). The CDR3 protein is CASSLPGRDQPQHF. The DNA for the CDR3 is TGTGCCAGCAGCCTTCCGGGCAGGGATCAGCCCCAGCATTTT.